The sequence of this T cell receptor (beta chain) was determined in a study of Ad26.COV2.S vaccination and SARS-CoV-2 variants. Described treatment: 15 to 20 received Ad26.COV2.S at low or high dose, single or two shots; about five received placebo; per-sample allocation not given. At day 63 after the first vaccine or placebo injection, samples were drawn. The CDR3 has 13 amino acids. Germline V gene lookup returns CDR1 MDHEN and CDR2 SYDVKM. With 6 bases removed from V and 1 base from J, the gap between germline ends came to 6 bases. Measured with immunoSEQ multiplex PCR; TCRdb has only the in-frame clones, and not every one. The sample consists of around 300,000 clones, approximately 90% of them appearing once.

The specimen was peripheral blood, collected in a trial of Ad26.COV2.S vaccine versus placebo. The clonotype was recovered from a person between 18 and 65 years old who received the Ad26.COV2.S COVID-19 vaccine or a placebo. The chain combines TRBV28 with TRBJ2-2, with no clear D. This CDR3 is CASRSENTGELFF. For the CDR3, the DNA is TGTGCCAGCAGGTCTGAGAACACCGGGGAGCTGTTTTTT.